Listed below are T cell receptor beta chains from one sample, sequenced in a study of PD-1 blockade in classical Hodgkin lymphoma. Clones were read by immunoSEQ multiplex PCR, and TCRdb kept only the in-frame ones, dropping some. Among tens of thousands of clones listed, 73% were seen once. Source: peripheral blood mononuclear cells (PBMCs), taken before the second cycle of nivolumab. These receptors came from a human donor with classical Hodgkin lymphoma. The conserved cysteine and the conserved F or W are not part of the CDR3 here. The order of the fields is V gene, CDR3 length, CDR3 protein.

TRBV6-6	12	ASSYSRGPYEQY
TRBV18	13	ASSDGQGGRETQY
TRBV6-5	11	ASSRTGNTEAF
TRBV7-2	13	ASSLVAGSLNEQF
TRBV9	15	ASSPTGHEVRNEKLF
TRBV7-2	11	ASSRGGSYGYT
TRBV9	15	ASSGGGPGTSGPGQY
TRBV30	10	AKKTLNYGYT
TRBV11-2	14	ASSLRRDPDFYEQY
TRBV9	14	ASSVAVTPANYGYT
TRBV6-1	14	ASSEETSALYNEQF
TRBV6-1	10	ASSPHPYEQY
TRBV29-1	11	SVEGDRGGELF
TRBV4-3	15	ASPHPLALAAPYEQY
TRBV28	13	ASSDPRGGGTEAF
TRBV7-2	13	ASSLKSASNQPQH
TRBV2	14	ASSALGPLSGNTIY
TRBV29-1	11	SVEGDYSYEQY
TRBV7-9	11	ASSLTTTGELF
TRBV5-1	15	ASSLDLGRDSVYGYT
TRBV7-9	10	ASSLAVDGYT
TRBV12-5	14	ASGPGTSGRLNEQF
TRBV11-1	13	ASSPRDYNYNEQF
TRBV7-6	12	ASSISGTGNTIY
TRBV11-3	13	ASSLRGQSSYEQY
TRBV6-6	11	ASSPTGVGEQY
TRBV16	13	ASSQSVDSNQPQH
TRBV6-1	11	ASSGLGQETQY
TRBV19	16	ASSILGQASSGANVLT